This T cell receptor beta chain derives from a study of T cells expressing NK-cell markers. Notes on the study in general: Dominant NKG2C+ clonotypes accounted for about 1.0-8% of CD8+ T cells in more than five donors. Also leading the CD3+CD56-NKG2C+ fraction in a handful of donors were these clonotypes.

No DNA is given; TCRdb re-called the 5' RACE reads and lists each CDR3 protein once. This sample's clone table lists about 390,000 distinct CDR3 sequences. Germline V gene data show CDR1 as MGHRA and CDR2 as YSYEKL. The CDR3 covers 14 residues. On this clonotype: The antigen is not known.

The sequenced material came from blood T cells: a sorted CD56 or NKG2C T cell subset, CD4+ or CD8+ T cells, or bulk PBMC T cells (not recorded which). The J gene is TRBJ1-4, the V gene TRBV4-1; the TCRdb call, TRBD1, lacks DNA for checking. The clonotype comes from a woman between 50 and 59 years old in good health. CDR3 region: CASSGKGIEEKLFF.